Below, one TCR beta chain is given with its context. The sample holds other DNA sequences that translate to the same CDR3. There are 14 residues in the CDR3. Trimming shortened V by 4 bases and J by 5 bases, and 10 bases separated the two germline ends. The germline V gene encodes CDR1 SGHRS and CDR2 YFSETQ. This sample is part of a study of blood T cell repertoires in COVID-19. Study summary: Material from acute and convalescent COVID-19 was sourced from the United States, Italy and Spain. Nucleic acid was either cDNA or gDNA, and it came from T cells, B-cell-depleted T cells, or PBMCs.

Under the authors' procedure: Reference gene primer amplification gave estimated nucleated cell counts. Profiling relied on immunoSEQ multiplex PCR, and the TCRdb table lists in-frame clones only, not all of them. D and trimming come from the DNA, and the V and J calls and clone size come from that table. The table records about 380,000 clones, less than 85% of them present only once. The chain employs TRBV5-1 and TRBJ1-6, with TRBD1 as a possible D gene (5 bases). The sequencing input was peripheral blood. This TCR was sampled from a woman between 18 and 30 years old with acute or convalescent COVID-19. DNA of the CDR3: TGCGCCAGCAGCCCGGGACTCAATAATTCACCCCTCCACTTT. Encoded protein: CASSPGLNNSPLHF.